These T cell receptor beta chains were read from a single sample in a study of blood T cell repertoires in COVID-19. Sequencing was performed with immunoSEQ multiplex PCR; in TCRdb, only in-frame clones are kept and a portion is missing. The data contain 100,000 to 150,000 clones, about 74% of them singletons. The sequenced material came from peripheral blood. The receptor source for this set is a man between 60 and 75 years old with acute or convalescent COVID-19. The CDR3 runs from the conserved cysteine through the conserved F or W. A D gene is named only where the DNA matches it firmly. Only some rows state a clone size, as once, few, many or a class for expanded clones.

cdr3_nt cdr3_aa j_call v_call d_call clone_size
TGTGCCAGCAGCCAAAGTTTGGGACGGGAGGGAACCAAAAACATTCAGTACTTC CASSQSLGREGTKNIQYF TRBJ2-4 TRBV3-1/TRBV3-2 TRBD2 -
TGCGCCAGCAGCCCAGGATGGGACAACTCCTACGAGCAGTACTTC CASSPGWDNSYEQYF TRBJ2-7 TRBV4-1 - -
TGTGCCAGCAGCGTAGATGCGGAGTATACTGAAGCTTTCTTT CASSVDAEYTEAFF TRBJ1-1 TRBV9 - -
TGTGCCAGCAGCTTAGAATTGGGGGGGACAGGGATATCGAGCTCCTACGAGCAGTACTTC CASSLELGGTGISSSYEQYF TRBJ2-7 TRBV11-3 TRBD1 -
TGTGCCAGCACCCTAGCGGGGGCCCCCAATGAGCAGTTCTTC CASTLAGAPNEQFF TRBJ2-1 TRBV3-1/TRBV3-2 TRBD2 -
TGTGCCAGCAGTGAAGGGCGGGGGGTCTATGAGCAGTTCTTC CASSEGRGVYEQFF TRBJ2-1 TRBV2 TRBD2 -
TGTGCCAGCAGTTCCCGAGGGGGAAATGGCTACACCTTC CASSSRGGNGYTF TRBJ1-2 TRBV6-5 - -
TGTGCCAGCGATGATCCGGGACAGGGAAGGTCACCCCTCCACTTT CASDDPGQGRSPLHF TRBJ1-6 TRBV6-5 TRBD1 -
TGTGCCAGCAGCGAAACCTTGGACAGCCAAGAGACCCAGTACTTC CASSETLDSQETQYF TRBJ2-5 TRBV9 - -
TGTGCCTGGAGTGTCCCCCCCAGGGGAACTGGCTACACCTTC CAWSVPPRGTGYTF TRBJ1-2 TRBV30 - -
TGTGCCAGCACTCATGCCCGGGGTAACTATGGCTACACCTTC CASTHARGNYGYTF TRBJ1-2 TRBV6-5 - -
TGCAGCGTGTCCCGGGACAGTTCATACACCGGGGAGCTGTTTTTT CSVSRDSSYTGELFF TRBJ2-2 TRBV29-1 TRBD1 few
TGTGCCAGCAGCCAAGGGGGGCGAGGGAGCTACGGAGGCTACACCTTC CASSQGGRGSYGGYTF TRBJ1-2 TRBV3-1/TRBV3-2 - -
TGTGCCAGCAGGGAAGGACAGGGTCTGACACCCCTCCACTTT CASREGQGLTPLHF TRBJ1-6 TRBV6-1 TRBD1 -
TGCGCCAGCAGCCCGACAGGGAGAAGGACAGATACGCAGTATTTT CASSPTGRRTDTQYF TRBJ2-3 TRBV5-1 TRBD1 -
TGTGCCTGGCAAACCAGGCAAGGTGCCGCTAATGAAAAACTGTTTTTT CAWQTRQGAANEKLFF TRBJ1-4 TRBV30 - -
TGTGCCAGCAGCTTCGCGGGTATGGGGGGAAACACCATATATTTT CASSFAGMGGNTIYF TRBJ1-3 TRBV14 - -
TGTGCCAGTAACCCGGGAACTAACACTGAAGCTTTCTTT CASNPGTNTEAFF TRBJ1-1 TRBV19 - -
TGTGCCAGCAGCCAAACCGGGACAGGGGACTACGAGCAGTACTTC CASSQTGTGDYEQYF TRBJ2-7 TRBV7-2 TRBD1 -
TGTGCCAGCAGCCAATTGTCTAGCGGGAGGTACGAGCAGTACTTC CASSQLSSGRYEQYF TRBJ2-7 TRBV3-1/TRBV3-2 TRBD2 -
TGTGCCAGTAGTAGCGGGGTTACGCCGGGACGGGAGACCCAGTACTTC CASSSGVTPGRETQYF TRBJ2-5 TRBV19 - -
TGTGCCAGCAGCCCGGGGATCCACTATGGCTACACCTTC CASSPGIHYGYTF TRBJ1-2 TRBV11-3 - many
TGTGCCATCAGGGGACAGGGTGATTCACCCCTCCACTTT CAIRGQGDSPLHF TRBJ1-6 TRBV10-3 TRBD1 -
TGTGCCAGCACCTTTGGGCAGGGGCAGTCCTACGAGCAGTACTTC CASTFGQGQSYEQYF TRBJ2-7 TRBV3-1/TRBV3-2 - -
TGTGCCAGCAGTTACGCTCAGGGGGCTGGAGAGCAGTTCTTC CASSYAQGAGEQFF TRBJ2-1 TRBV6-6 TRBD1 -
TGTGCCACCAGTGATTTCGGGCAGGGTACGTACGAGCAGTACTTC CATSDFGQGTYEQYF TRBJ2-7 TRBV24-1 - -
TGTGCCAGCAGTTGGGGCTATCTTCTCGAGCAGTACTTC CASSWGYLLEQYF TRBJ2-7 TRBV6-1 - -
TGTGCCAGCTCTCGGACGGGACATTTGGGGGAAAAACTGTTTTTT CASSRTGHLGEKLFF TRBJ1-4 TRBV18 - -
TGTGCCAGCTCACCATCGCGGGGGGACCAAGAGACCCAGTACTTC CASSPSRGDQETQYF TRBJ2-5 TRBV18 TRBD2 once
TGTGCCAGCACCGGGACAGAGGATCAGCCCCAGCATTTT CASTGTEDQPQHF TRBJ1-5 TRBV7-9 TRBD1 -
TGTGCCAGCAGCTTAGGTTCCAAGAGAATGAGTGGCTACACCTTC CASSLGSKRMSGYTF TRBJ1-2 TRBV7-8 - -
TGTGCCAGCAGGGGACAGACTAGGGGCTACACCTTC CASRGQTRGYTF TRBJ1-2 TRBV12-3/TRBV12-4 TRBD1 -
TGTGCCAGCAGCCCTTCCCCACAGAACACTGAAGCTTTCTTT CASSPSPQNTEAFF TRBJ1-1 TRBV5-8 - -
TGTGCCAGCAGCTTGCAGGGGGCTACCCTCAACTATGGCTACACCTTC CASSLQGATLNYGYTF TRBJ1-2 TRBV5-5 TRBD1 -
TGTGCCAGTAAGCCCCTAGGATCAGCGGGTGACTCCTACGAGCAGTACTTC CASKPLGSAGDSYEQYF TRBJ2-7 TRBV27 - -
TGTGCCAGCAGCTTGGATATCAGGCCCAACACTGAAGCTTTCTTT CASSLDIRPNTEAFF TRBJ1-1 TRBV5-6 - few
TGTGCCATCAGTTGGACTAGCGGATACAATGAGCAGTTCTTC CAISWTSGYNEQFF TRBJ2-1 TRBV10-3 TRBD2 few